This T cell receptor (beta chain) was recorded in a study of shared clonotypes between healthy human individuals. The protocol was immunoSEQ multiplex PCR, while the TCRdb copy is restricted to in-frame clones and leaves out a portion. The table records about 1.1 million clones, roughly 74% of them present only once. The CDR3 sequence is 15 residues long. Germline CDR1 SNHLY, CDR2 FYNNEI. The trim removed 6 bases at V and 4 bases at J, leaving 6 bases unmatched. A word on this clone: The same CDR3 also results from other DNA sequences found in this sample.

The sample comprised memory CD4+ T cells from PBMCs. Subset denoted: CD45RA-negative fraction. V usage is TRBV2 and J usage is TRBJ2-2; 9 bases are shared with TRBD2. This TCR was sampled from a man between 18 and 29 years old in good health. Some clones in this sample may be carry-over from other donors' samples. Here the CDR3 reads CASRGGLAGTGELFF. The CDR3 DNA sequence: TGTGCCAGCAGGGGGGGACTAGCCGGCACCGGGGAGCTGTTTTTT.